The 14 T cell receptor beta chains below were found in one sample sequenced in a study of blood T cells in healthy people across ages. Together with a sample-barcoded 5' primer, a J-beta primer mix was included in a second PCR lasting roughly 6 to 12 cycles. In TCRdb, the 5' RACE reads were re-called with MiXCR into one record per CDR3 protein. In the table there are around 1,100,000 distinct CDR3 sequences, about two fifths of which are singletons. The sample was blood. The receptors were gathered from a man younger than 30 in good health.

This clonotype has only a few counts. The rearrangement joins TRBV6-2 or TRBV6-3 to TRBJ1-1; tentatively, D is TRBD1 (5 bases). V gave up 0 bases and J gave up 4 bases, with 12 bases separating them. Germline loops: CDR1 MNHEY, CDR2 SVGEGT. The CDR3 loop spans 15 amino acids. The CDR3 loop reads CASSYSSGRITEAFF. In DNA, the CDR3 is TGTGCCAGCAGTTACTCTTCAGGGAGGATCACTGAAGCTTTCTTT.

This clonotype showed up just a few times. The chain uses TRBV12-3 or TRBV12-4 and TRBJ1-1; 7 positions match TRBD1. J gave up 10 bases and V 2 bases, and 4 bases lay outside the gene matches. The CDR3 totals 12 residues. The CDR3 nucleotides are TGTGCCAGCAGTTTATTAAGGGGGCTAGCTTTCTTT. Residues: CASSLLRGLAFF.

V usage is TRBV4-1 and J usage is TRBJ2-7, with 7 bases matching TRBD2. The junction had 6 bases not matched to a gene; V was cut back by 0 bases and J by 7 bases. The CDR3 covers 14 residues. CDR1 is MGHRA, CDR2 YSYEKL, per germline. The CDR3 is CASSQEGGIYEQYF. CDR3 DNA sequence: TGCGCCAGCAGCCAAGAGGGGGGGATCTATGAGCAGTACTTC.

This clonotype occurred many times. V and J are TRBV7-2 and TRBJ1-2; D unclear. The length of the CDR3 is 16 residues. CDR1 is SGHTA and CDR2 is FQGNSA in the germline V gene. Trimming removed 1 base at V and 3 bases at J, with 15 bases between. The CDR3 here is CASSLVVEQQYYGYTF. The CDR3, as DNA: TGTGCCAGCAGCTTAGTTGTAGAGCAACAATACTATGGCTACACCTTC. The whole variable domain, filled in from reference TRBV7-2 and TRBJ1-2, reads GAGVSQSPSNKVTEKGKDVELRCDPISGHTALYWYRQSLGQGLEFLIYFQGNSAPDKSGLPSDRFSAERTGGSVSTLTIQRTQQEDSAVYLCASSLVVEQQYYGYTFGSGTRLTVV.

This clonotype was observed many times. J is TRBJ2-3 and V is TRBV6-5, with D unresolved. The CDR3 extends over 12 amino acids. CDR1 is MNHEY and CDR2 is SVGAGI in the germline V gene. V was trimmed by 6 bases and J by 6 bases, leaving 10 bases between them. The CDR3: CASRTPGDTQYF. The DNA for the CDR3 is TGTGCCAGCAGAACGCCCGGTGATACGCAGTATTTT.

This clonotype was detected a few times. The rearrangement links TRBV27 to TRBJ2-3; TRBD1 agrees at 8 bases. The V segment lost 5 bases and the J segment 1 base; nucleotides outside the gene matches: 8. CDR1 is MNHEY, CDR2 SMNVEV, per germline (reference sequence). The CDR3 extends over 16 amino acids. The CDR3 bases are TGTGCCAGCAGTCCAAGGGACAGGACTCGCACAGATACGCAGTATTTT. This translates into CASSPRDRTRTDTQYF.

V and J are TRBV28 and TRBJ1-4; TRBD1 matches 7 bases. This CDR3 has 16 residues. Looked up from germline, CDR1 is MDHEN and CDR2 is SYDVKM. Losses at the gene ends were 4 bases for V and 2 bases for J; bases not matched to a gene: 7. The CDR3 region has the DNA TGTGCCAGCAGTTATCAAACAGGGGCGACTAATGAAAAACTGTTTTTT. Its protein product is CASSYQTGATNEKLFF.

A note on this clonotype: This may stem from a read error, because a much larger clone lies one nucleotide away. V and J are TRBV10-3 and TRBJ2-3, with TRBD1 identical over 9 bases. CDR3 size: 13 residues. The germline V gene encodes CDR1 ENHRY and CDR2 SYGVKD. V shed 11 bases and J 4 bases; nucleotides not matched to a gene: 7. CDR3 residues: CAVKGQGPDTQYF. The CDR3 nucleotides read TGTGCCGTCAAGGGACAGGGACCAGATACGCAGTATTTT.

As concerns this clonotype: A read error may be the cause here, since a much bigger clone is one base away. The genes are TRBV7-3 and TRBJ2-3, with 7 nucleotides matching TRBD2. The CDR3 consists of 15 residues. Per the germline V gene, CDR1 is SGHTA and CDR2 is FQGTGA. In DNA form, the CDR3 reads TGTGCCAGCAGCCGACTAGCTTCTAGCACAGATAGGCAGTATTTT. This translates into CASSRLASSTDRQYF.

Of note for this clonotype: Sequence at one end of the junction differs from germline and may be a read error. The chain joins TRBV7-7 to TRBJ2-1; possibly TRBD1 or TRBD2 for D (5 bases each). The CDR3 is made up of 15 amino acids. Germline-derived CDR1 and CDR2 are SSHAT and FNYEAQ (reference sequence). The CDR3 protein is CASSLLGTGNNEQFF. The DNA for the CDR3 is TGTGCTAGCAGCTTGTTGGGGACCGGAAACAATGAGCAGTTCTTC.

This sequence joins TRBV27 and TRBJ2-4; no reliable D call. The J call may be wrong; the DNA end is better matched by TRBJ2-7. The CDR3 is 16 amino acids. The germline V gene encodes CDR1 MNHEY and CDR2 SMNVEV (reference sequence). CDR3 loop: CASSGPDPTRFHEQYF. The CDR3, as DNA: TGTGCCAGCAGTGGGCCGGACCCAACTCGGTTCCACGAGCAGTACTTC.

On this clonotype: This clone may be a read error of a much larger clone one base away. This chain uses TRBV7-2 with TRBJ2-5; 8 bases line up with TRBD2. CDR1 is SGHTA, CDR2 FQGNSA, per germline. V lost 7 bases and J lost 11; bases outside the gene matches: 21. This CDR3 spans 16 amino acids. CDR3 nucleotides: TGTGCCAGCACCAAAAGGTTGGCTAGCGGGTACAATGAGCAGTACTTC. Residues: CASTKRLASGYNEQYF.

The V gene is TRBV14, the J gene TRBJ1-1; possibly TRBD1 for D (5 bases). CDR3 length: 14 residues. Trimming removed 4 bases from V and 4 bases from J, with 13 bases in between. CDR1 is SGHDN and CDR2 is FVKESK in the germline V gene. The CDR3 DNA reads as TGTGCCAGCAGCCCGTGGGGTGGGGGCACTGAAGCTTTCTTT. It specifies CASSPWGGGTEAFF.

This clonotype was detected many times. The rearrangement links TRBV7-6 to TRBJ1-1, with 7 bases that match TRBD1. Germline V lookup: CDR1 SGHVS, CDR2 FNYEAQ. V shed 5 bases, J shed 2 bases, and the junction held 8 bases outside the gene matches. The CDR3 is 15 amino acids. The CDR3 spells CASSPPRQGNTEAFF. DNA for the CDR3: TGTGCCAGCAGCCCCCCTAGACAGGGCAACACTGAAGCTTTCTTT.